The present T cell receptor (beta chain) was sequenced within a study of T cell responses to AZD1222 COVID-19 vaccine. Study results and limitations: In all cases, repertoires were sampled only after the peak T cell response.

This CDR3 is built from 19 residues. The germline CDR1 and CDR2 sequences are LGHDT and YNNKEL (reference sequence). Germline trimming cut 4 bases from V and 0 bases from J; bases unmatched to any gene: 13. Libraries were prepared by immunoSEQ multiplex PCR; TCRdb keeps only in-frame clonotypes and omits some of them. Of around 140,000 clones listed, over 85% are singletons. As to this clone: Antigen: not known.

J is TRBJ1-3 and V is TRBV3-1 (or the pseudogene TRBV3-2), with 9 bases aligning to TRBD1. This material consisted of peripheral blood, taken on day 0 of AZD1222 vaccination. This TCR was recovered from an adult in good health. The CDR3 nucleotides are TGTGCCAGCAGCCCGCGTCCCGGGACAGGGCCTTGCTCTGGAAACACCATATATTTT. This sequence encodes CASSPRPGTGPCSGNTIYF.